These 2 T cell receptor beta chains came from one sample sequenced in a study of radiotherapy plus CTLA-4 blockade in lung cancer. Measured with immunoSEQ multiplex PCR; TCRdb has only the in-frame clones, and not every one. The sample lists around 50,000 clones, 75% to 90% occurring once. The sequencing here drew on peripheral blood, taken from a patient treated with radiotherapy plus ipilimumab. These receptors all come from a human donor with non-small cell lung cancer that progressed on radiotherapy plus ipilimumab. Some clones in this sample may be carry-over from other donors' samples.

The CDR3 coding sequence is TGTGCTAGTGTCCCAGATAGCGGGTCGTACTACGAGCAGTACTTC. Translated: CASVPDSGSYYEQYF. The chain couples TRBV12-5 to TRBJ2-7; 7 bases are a match to TRBD2. The CDR3 extends over 15 amino acids. Germline values: CDR1 LGHNT, CDR2 FRNRAP. V trimming: 7 bases; J trimming: 3 bases; junction bases outside the gene matches: 12.

V gene TRBV30 combines with J gene TRBJ2-7, with D possibly matching TRBD1 (5 bases). The CDR3 length is 15 residues. Germline V lookup: CDR1 GTSNPN, CDR2 SVGIG (reference sequence). The V and J ends lost 0 bases and 6 bases respectively, with 18 bases between them. The CDR3 is CAWSVLNRRIGEQYF. The CDR3, as DNA: TGTGCCTGGAGTGTACTGAACAGGCGGATCGGCGAGCAGTACTTC.